This TCR beta chain emerged from a study of cytomegalovirus exposure and HLA in healthy donors. Study outcomes and limitations: TCR beta chains numbering some 150 were designated cytomegalovirus-associated.

The V and J ends lost 6 bases and 4 bases respectively, with 9 bases between them. The germline V gene encodes CDR1 MNHEY and CDR2 SVGAGI. This CDR3 region has 13 residues. PCR was performed using 60 Vbeta and 13 Jbeta primers. Data came from immunoSEQ multiplex PCR; TCRdb stores just in-frame clones and leaves some out. The sample holds around 150,000 clones; around four fifths are singletons and the top ten take 1.3% to 1.5%. Of note for this clone: Its cognate antigen is unknown.

This receptor was identified in a woman between 25 and 40 years old in good health and CMV-seronegative. The V gene is TRBV6-5, the J gene TRBJ1-4, with TRBD1 as a possible D gene (6 bases). Sequencing was performed on PBMCs. The CDR3 is CASSSRGNEKLFF. CDR3 sequence (DNA): TGTGCCAGCAGCTCCAGGGGTAATGAAAAACTGTTTTTT.